The 16 T cell receptor beta chains in this list originate from one sample, sequenced in a study of cytomegalovirus exposure and HLA in healthy donors. TCRdb's table, derived via immunoSEQ multiplex PCR, lists solely in-frame clones and lacks some. The data contain 200,000 to 300,000 clones, about 86% of them singletons. The material sequenced was PBMCs. These TCRs come from a man aged 18 to 30 in good health and CMV-seronegative.

This rearrangement joins TRBV13 to TRBJ2-3; TRBD2 aligns across 10 bases. This CDR3 is 17 amino acids long. The V gene's germline CDR1 is PRHDT and CDR2 FYEKMQ (reference sequence). The V and J ends lost 2 bases and 0 bases, in that order; junction bases with no gene match: 5. The CDR3 here is CASSLWYSGRSTDTQYF. The DNA for the CDR3 is TGTGCCAGCAGCTTATGGTATAGCGGGAGGAGCACAGATACGCAGTATTTT.

Notes on this clone: Other DNA sequences from this sample encode an identical CDR3 as well. The gene calls are TRBV28 and TRBJ2-7; D is uncertain. The CDR3 covers 12 residues. The V end lost 2 bases, the J end lost 3 bases, and 5 bases lay between the germline ends. Germline V gene data show CDR1 as MDHEN and CDR2 as SYDVKM. CDR3 in amino acids: CASSLTGYEQYF. Written as DNA, the CDR3 is TGTGCCAGCAGTTTAACGGGCTACGAGCAGTACTTC.

This chain uses TRBV27 with TRBJ2-1; 11 bases are a match to TRBD1. The germline CDR1 and CDR2 sequences are MNHEY and SMNVEV (reference sequence). The CDR3 runs 15 residues. Trimming took 6 bases from V and 4 from J; bases not matched to a gene: 5. The CDR3 sequence is CASSAGTGGYNEQFF. The CDR3 region has the DNA TGTGCCAGCAGCGCCGGGACAGGGGGTTACAATGAGCAGTTCTTC.

The genes are TRBV5-1 and TRBJ2-1; D gene uncertain. The ends were cut back, 2 bases at V and 5 bases at J, with 11 bases in the middle. Germline V gives CDR1 SGHRS, CDR2 YFSETQ. The CDR3 sequence is 14 residues long. The CDR3 sequence: CASSLIEVDNEQFF. In DNA, the CDR3 is TGCGCCAGCAGCTTAATTGAAGTAGACAATGAGCAGTTCTTC.

The J gene is TRBJ2-5, the V gene TRBV5-1; 11 nucleotides match TRBD2. The length of the CDR3 is 15 residues. CDR1 and CDR2 from the germline V gene are SGHRS and YFSETQ. V shed 4 bases, J shed 5 bases, and the junction held 7 bases outside the gene matches. The CDR3 DNA sequence: TGCGCCAGCAGCGACACTAGCGGGAGTGGTGAGACCCAGTACTTC. Encoded protein: CASSDTSGSGETQYF.

The V and J genes are TRBV7-9 and TRBJ2-1; 9 bases align to TRBD2. Germline CDR1 is SEHNR and CDR2 is FQNEAQ (reference sequence). V shed 1 base, J shed 1 base, and the junction held 2 bases outside the gene matches. This CDR3 comprises 16 residues. CDR3 sequence (DNA): TGTGCCAGCAGCTTAGTCCTAGCGGGATCCTACAATGAGCAGTTCTTC. Its translation is CASSLVLAGSYNEQFF.

The chain is built from TRBV7-9 and TRBJ2-7; 8 bases are shared with TRBD2. This CDR3 region has 15 residues. The trim removed 4 bases at V and 5 bases at J, leaving 10 bases unmatched. CDR1 and CDR2 from the germline V gene are SEHNR and FQNEAQ (reference sequence). CDR3 coding DNA: TGTGCCAGCAGCTCCACAGGGAGCGGGAGTCACGAGCAGTACTTC. Translation: CASSSTGSGSHEQYF.

This clone was picked up one time. The chain employs TRBV28 and TRBJ2-3, with TRBD2 matching 8 bases. The J segment lost 3 bases and the V segment lost 5 bases, leaving 10 bases of the junction unmatched. The CDR3 sequence is 16 residues long. In germline, CDR1 is MDHEN, CDR2 SYDVKM. The CDR3 reads CASSPLKRGSTDTQYF. The CDR3 DNA sequence: TGTGCCAGCAGTCCCCTCAAGCGGGGGTCTACAGATACGCAGTATTTT.

The chain combines TRBV5-1 with TRBJ1-4; 9 nucleotides match TRBD1. Germline values: CDR1 SGHRS, CDR2 YFSETQ. Trimming removed 4 bases from V and 8 bases from J; junction bases left unmatched: 6. This CDR3 comprises 14 residues. Here the CDR3 reads CASSPGQGGEKLFF. CDR3 sequence (DNA): TGCGCCAGCAGCCCGGGACAGGGTGGAGAAAAACTGTTTTTT.

The chain joins TRBV29-1 to TRBJ1-4; the match to TRBD1 covers 12 bases. Germline values: CDR1 SQVTM, CDR2 ANQGSEA. The trim removed 6 bases at V and 11 bases at J, leaving 10 bases unmatched. CDR3 length equals 14 residues. The CDR3 here is CSVRPGTGGGKLFF. In DNA, the CDR3 is TGCAGCGTACGTCCCGGGACAGGGGGCGGGAAACTGTTTTTT.

This chain links TRBV6-1 with TRBJ1-2, with D unclear. V shed 10 bases and J shed 4 bases, with 16 bases lying between them. Germline V gene data show CDR1 as MNHNS and CDR2 as SASEGT. CDR3 length equals 13 residues. CDR3 in amino acids: CATLGGFSYGYTF. CDR3 coding DNA: TGTGCCACGCTAGGTGGGTTTAGCTATGGCTACACCTTC.

CDR3 amino acids: CASSPIRGTDEAFF. The CDR3 nucleotides read TGTGCCAGCTCACCGATACGAGGGACAGATGAAGCTTTCTTT. The rearrangement links TRBV18 to TRBJ1-1; 7 bases align to TRBD1. The CDR3 consists of 14 residues. Germline V gives CDR1 KGHSH, CDR2 LQKENI. After removal of 3 bases from V and 7 bases from J, the junction contained 8 bases not matched to a gene.

The chain is built from TRBV29-1 and TRBJ2-7; D may be TRBD1 (5 bases). Germline CDR1 is SQVTM and CDR2 is ANQGSEA. V lost 3 bases, J lost 4 bases, and 7 bases lay in between. This CDR3 has 11 amino acids. CDR3 sequence: CSVETEYEQYF. The CDR3 region has the DNA TGCAGCGTTGAGACAGAGTACGAGCAGTACTTC.

The count of this clone is one. The chain recombines TRBV7-2 with TRBJ2-3, with TRBD2 matching 14 bases. CDR1 is SGHTA, CDR2 FQGNSA, per germline. Trimming took 4 bases from V and 5 from J; bases not matched to a gene: 2. CDR3 length equals 15 residues. CDR3 protein: CASSSGTSGGDTQYF. CDR3 bases: TGTGCCAGCAGCTCCGGGACTAGCGGGGGAGATACGCAGTATTTT.

This clone was detected only a few times. V and J are TRBV14 and TRBJ2-1; D not certain. The CDR3 runs to 13 residues. Germline loops: CDR1 SGHDN, CDR2 FVKESK. Trimming cost V 0 bases and J 14 bases, with 14 bases left between them. CDR3 in amino acids: CASSQDRNSLKFF. In DNA, the CDR3 is TGTGCCAGCAGCCAAGATCGGAATAGCTTGAAGTTCTTC. The full variable domain, its missing parts supplied by reference TRBV14 and TRBJ2-1, is EAGVTQFPSHSVIEKGQTVTLRCDPISGHDNLYWYRRVMGKEIKFLLHFVKESKQDESGMPNNRFLAERTGGTYSTLKVQPAELEDSGVYFCASSQDRNSLKFFGPGTRLTVL.

The chain couples TRBV27 to TRBJ1-1; a weak D match, TRBD1 (6 bases). This CDR3 comprises 14 residues. Germline lookup yields CDR1 MNHEY and CDR2 SMNVEV (reference sequence). The V end was cut by 8 bases, the J end by 0 bases, with 13 bases between. CDR3 sequence: CASLQTGLNTEAFF. CDR3 sequence (DNA): TGTGCCAGCCTTCAGACAGGCTTGAACACTGAAGCTTTCTTT.